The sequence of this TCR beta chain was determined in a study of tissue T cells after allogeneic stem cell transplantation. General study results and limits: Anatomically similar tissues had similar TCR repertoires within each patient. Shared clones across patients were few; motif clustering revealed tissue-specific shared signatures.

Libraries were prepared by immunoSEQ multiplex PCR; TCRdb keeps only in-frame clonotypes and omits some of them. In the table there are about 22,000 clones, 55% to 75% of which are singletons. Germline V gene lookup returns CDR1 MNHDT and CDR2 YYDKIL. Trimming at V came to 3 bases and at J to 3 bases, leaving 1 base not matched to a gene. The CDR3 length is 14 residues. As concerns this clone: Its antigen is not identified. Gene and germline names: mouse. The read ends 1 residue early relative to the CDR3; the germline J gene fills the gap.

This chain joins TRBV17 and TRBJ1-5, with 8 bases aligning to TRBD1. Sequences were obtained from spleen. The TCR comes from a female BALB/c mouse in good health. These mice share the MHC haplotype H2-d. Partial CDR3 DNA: TGTGCTAGCAGTAGCAGGGGGCGCAACCAGGCTCCGCTT. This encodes CASSSRGRNQAPL. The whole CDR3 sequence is CASSSRGRNQAPLF.